The 24 T cell receptor beta chains below all came from one sample that was sequenced in a study of radiation and T cells in renal cell carcinoma. Noted time point: baseline pretreatment blood. This sample's treatment: 15 Gy SBRT to primary tumor, nephrectomy 4 weeks later. TCRdb keeps only in-frame clones here, not all; method: immunoSEQ multiplex PCR. The sample holds around 160,000 clones; about 85% are singletons and the top ten take roughly 4%. Sequences were derived from blood, sampled from a patient whose treatment included radiotherapy and nephrectomy. Every receptor here comes from a woman between 65 and 79 years old with renal cell carcinoma.

This chain links TRBV19 with TRBJ2-3; D possibly corresponds to TRBD1 (6 bases). V gave up 5 bases and J gave up 4 bases, with 10 bases separating them. This CDR3 has 13 residues. Germline CDR1 LNHDA, CDR2 SQIVND (reference sequence). In DNA form, the CDR3 reads TGTGCCAGTAGTCCCACAGGGTCAGATACGCAGTATTTT. Its translation: CASSPTGSDTQYF.

V gene TRBV6-5 combines with J gene TRBJ2-7; D gene uncertain. The CDR3 length is 16 residues. In germline, CDR1 is MNHEY, CDR2 SVGAGI. V was shortened by 0 bases and J by 4 bases, with 16 bases between the two germline ends. The CDR3 spells CASSYSSGQKIYEQYF. The CDR3 DNA reads as TGTGCCAGCAGTTACTCGAGTGGGCAGAAAATATACGAGCAGTACTTC.

This chain uses TRBV28 with TRBJ1-1; D is ambiguous. This CDR3 spans 12 amino acids. V was shortened by 6 bases and J by 6 bases, with 11 bases between the two germline ends. CDR1 and CDR2 (germline): MDHEN, SYDVKM. The CDR3 region has the DNA TGTGCCAGCAGCACCCCAGGTGCTGAAGCTTTCTTT. It is translated as CASSTPGAEAFF.

V gene TRBV5-1 combines with J gene TRBJ1-5; D unresolved. Germline lookup yields CDR1 SGHRS and CDR2 YFSETQ. This CDR3 is 15 amino acids long. V was pared by 0 bases and J by 2 bases, with 9 bases between. The CDR3 bases are TGCGCCAGCAGCTTGGGCAGTTCGGGCAATCAGCCCCAGCATTTT. This gives the protein CASSLGSSGNQPQHF.

The chain employs TRBV5-1 and TRBJ2-7, with D possibly TRBD1 on 6 matching bases. Per the germline V gene, CDR1 is SGHRS and CDR2 is YFSETQ. V lost 0 bases, J lost 5 bases, and 9 bases lay in between. This CDR3 is built from 13 residues. The CDR3 coding sequence is TGCGCCAGCAGCTTGGACAGGGCGGACGAGCAGTACTTC. Encoded protein: CASSLDRADEQYF.

Turning to this clone: Other nucleotide sequences in the sample specify the same CDR3. The chain has TRBV5-6 and TRBJ1-3; D unclear. CDR1 SGHDT and CDR2 YYEEEE come from the germline V gene. V was trimmed by 0 bases and J by 6 bases, leaving 7 bases between them. The CDR3 spans 13 residues. This CDR3 reads CASSLGRVNTIYF. The CDR3 DNA sequence: TGTGCCAGCAGCTTGGGACGGGTAAACACCATATATTTT.

The genes are TRBV4-1 and TRBJ2-6; no clear D. V lost 4 bases and J 0 bases, leaving 13 bases between the germline ends. Germline V gene sequence: CDR1 MGHRA, CDR2 YSYEKL. There are 17 residues in the CDR3. The CDR3 nucleotides are TGCGCCAGCAGCCGACCGGAACAGTCCTCTGGGGCCAACGTCCTGACTTTC. This translates into CASSRPEQSSGANVLTF.

V and J are TRBV7-9 and TRBJ2-7; 11 bases are a match to TRBD2. Looked up from germline, CDR1 is SEHNR and CDR2 is FQNEAQ (reference sequence). The CDR3 totals 16 residues. Germline trimming cut 5 bases from V and 6 bases from J; bases unmatched to any gene: 12. For the CDR3, the DNA is TGTGCCAGCAGCCCATTAGCGGGGGGGCAAGGACCCGAGCAGTACTTC. Its translation is CASSPLAGGQGPEQYF. The complete variable domain, with remaining parts taken from reference TRBV7-9 and TRBJ2-7, reads DTGVSQNPRHKITKRGQNVTFRCDPISEHNRLYWYRQTLGQGPEFLTYFQNEAQLEKSRLLSDRFSAERPKGSFSTLEIQRTEQGDSAMYLCASSPLAGGQGPEQYFGPGTRLTVT.

The chain links TRBV20-1 to TRBJ2-1; D remains unclear. Germline CDR1 DFQATT, CDR2 SNEGSKA (reference sequence). The CDR3 is 11 residues long. For the CDR3, the DNA is TGCACTCGTAGTGTTAACAATGAGCAGTTCTTC. Amino acids: CTRSVNNEQFF.

This chain connects TRBV10-3 to TRBJ2-1; 7 bases line up with TRBD2. Germline V gene sequence: CDR1 ENHRY, CDR2 SYGVKD. The CDR3 totals 11 residues. With V trimmed by 8 bases and J by 5 bases, 0 bases remained unmatched. The CDR3 sequence: CAIRGDNEQFF. The CDR3 DNA reads as TGTGCCATCCGGGGGGACAATGAGCAGTTCTTC.

This chain connects TRBV19 to TRBJ2-1; D is possibly TRBD2 (5 bases). V lost 3 bases and J lost 7, with 13 bases in between. The germline gives CDR1 LNHDA, CDR2 SQIVND (reference sequence). This CDR3 comprises 14 residues. The CDR3, as DNA: TGTGCCAGTAGTATCCGGGATGGCGAAAATGAGCAGTTCTTC. This translates into CASSIRDGENEQFF. The full variable domain, rest sourced from reference TRBV19 and TRBJ2-1, is DGGITQSPKYLFRKEGQNVTLSCEQNLNHDAMYWYRQDPGQGLRLIYYSQIVNDFQKGDIAEGYSVSREKKESFPLTVTSAQKNPTAFYLCASSIRDGENEQFFGPGTRLTVL.

The chain has TRBV9 and TRBJ2-5, with D possibly matching TRBD2 (6 bases). V lost 4 bases, J lost 2 bases, and 15 bases lay in between. The V gene's germline CDR1 is SGDLS and CDR2 YYNGEE. This CDR3 comprises 15 residues. DNA for the CDR3: TGTGCCAGCAGCCTACGGACTACCAAACAAGAGACCCAGTACTTC. It is translated as CASSLRTTKQETQYF.

The J gene is TRBJ2-7, the V gene TRBV18; D perhaps matches TRBD2 (5 bases). Trimming removed 2 bases at V and 3 bases at J, with 14 bases between. In germline, CDR1 is KGHSH, CDR2 LQKENI. The CDR3 runs 15 residues. The CDR3, as DNA: TGTGCCAGCTCACCAGTTCCCGGGGAGTACTACGAGCAGTACTTC. This encodes CASSPVPGEYYEQYF.

CDR3 nucleotide sequence: TGCGCCAGCAGCACCGGGGGCGTTAATGAAAAACTGTTTTTT. Its translation: CASSTGGVNEKLFF. This chain uses TRBV5-1 with TRBJ1-4, with D perhaps matching TRBD1 (6 bases). Trimming left V 4 bases short and J 4 bases short, with 11 bases between. The CDR3 is 14 amino acids. Germline V gene sequence: CDR1 SGHRS, CDR2 YFSETQ.

The chain recombines TRBV5-6 with TRBJ1-2; the D gene is possibly TRBD1 (6 bases). CDR1 is SGHDT and CDR2 is YYEEEE in the germline V gene. The CDR3 runs to 14 residues. V lost 3 bases, J lost 8 bases, and 17 bases lay in between. The CDR3 reads CASSYIQGRGGYTF. The CDR3 coding sequence is TGTGCCAGCAGCTATATACAGGGCCGAGGAGGCTACACCTTC.

This clone has only a few counts. V and J are TRBV6-6 and TRBJ2-5; 7 nucleotides agree with TRBD2. CDR3 length: 15 amino acids. Germline V lookup: CDR1 MNHNY, CDR2 SVGAGI (reference sequence). With 5 bases clipped from V and 3 bases from J, the junction kept 9 bases outside the gene matches. The CDR3 DNA sequence: TGTGCCAGCAGTCGAGGTGGGGGGAGGGAAGAGACCCAGTACTTC. It encodes CASSRGGGREETQYF.

The chain combines TRBV9 with TRBJ2-5, with no clear D. Trimming removed 4 bases from V and 3 bases from J, with 4 bases in between. CDR3 length: 11 amino acids. Germline loops: CDR1 SGDLS, CDR2 YYNGEE. CDR3 bases: TGTGCCAGCAGCTTAAAAGAGACCCAGTACTTC. Protein sequence: CASSLKETQYF.

This clone was picked up a small number of times. V gene TRBV2 combines with J gene TRBJ1-3; a possible D gene is TRBD1 (6 bases). The length of the CDR3 is 14 residues. CDR1 and CDR2 (germline): SNHLY, FYNNEI. The ends were cut back, 6 bases at V and 2 bases at J, with 11 bases in the middle. CDR3 DNA sequence: TGTGCCAGCAGCGATTGGACAGCTGGAAACACCATATATTTT. Translation: CASSDWTAGNTIYF.

This clone was counted a single time. The chain joins TRBV6-5 to TRBJ1-1; unclear D gene. V was shortened by 0 bases and J by 1 base, with 6 bases between the two germline ends. CDR1 MNHEY and CDR2 SVGAGI come from the germline V gene. The CDR3 length is 14 residues. The CDR3 DNA reads as TGTGCCAGCAGTTACTCTCCATGGAACACTGAAGCTTTCTTT. This encodes CASSYSPWNTEAFF.

This chain connects TRBV10-3 to TRBJ2-7, with 8 bases fitting TRBD1. Germline V CDR1 and CDR2: ENHRY, SYGVKD. The CDR3 length is 17 residues. Trimming took 0 bases from V and 6 from J; bases not matched to a gene: 13. CDR3 in amino acids: CAISESSGQGAVVEQYF. The CDR3, as DNA: TGTGCCATCAGTGAGTCGTCAGGGCAGGGGGCGGTGGTCGAGCAGTACTTC.

V gene TRBV29-1 combines with J gene TRBJ1-2; TRBD1 matches 8 bases. This CDR3 has 14 amino acids. Germline values: CDR1 SQVTM, CDR2 ANQGSEA. V was clipped by 3 bases and J by 4 bases; unmatched bases: 7. This chain's CDR3 is CSVDATGGGYGYTF. CDR3 nucleotides: TGCAGCGTTGACGCTACAGGGGGTGGCTATGGCTACACCTTC.

This chain uses TRBV4-3 with TRBJ2-5; D is possibly TRBD2 (5 bases). CDR3 length: 16 residues. Trimming removed 0 bases at V and 1 base at J, with 12 bases between. Germline CDR1 LGHNA, CDR2 YSLEER. CDR3 in DNA: TGCGCCAGCAGCCAAGAGGGGTTCCGGGGCCAAGAGACCCAGTACTTC. This codes for CASSQEGFRGQETQYF.

The CDR3 region has the DNA TGTGCCAGCAGTGAATGGACAGAGTCCACTGAAGCTTTCTTT. Amino acid sequence: CASSEWTESTEAFF. This chain links TRBV25-1 with TRBJ1-1, with D possibly TRBD1 on 6 matching bases. The CDR3 loop spans 14 amino acids. Trimming shortened V by 1 base and J by 4 bases, and 10 bases separated the two germline ends. CDR1 and CDR2 (germline): MGHDK, SYGVNS.

This chain uses TRBV19 with TRBJ1-3; D is perhaps TRBD1 (5 bases). Germline CDR1 LNHDA, CDR2 SQIVND (reference sequence). The length of the CDR3 is 14 residues. Trimming removed 5 bases at V and 2 bases at J, with 10 bases between. CDR3 sequence reads: CASSAGGTGNTIYF. The CDR3 DNA is TGTGCCAGTAGTGCGGGGGGTACTGGAAACACCATATATTTT. The full variable domain, with the rest looked up from reference TRBV19 and TRBJ1-3, is DGGITQSPKYLFRKEGQNVTLSCEQNLNHDAMYWYRQDPGQGLRLIYYSQIVNDFQKGDIAEGYSVSREKKESFPLTVTSAQKNPTAFYLCASSAGGTGNTIYFGEGSWLTVV.